This T cell receptor (beta chain) was recovered during a study of cytomegalovirus exposure and HLA in healthy donors. This PCR relied on a set of 60 Vbeta primers and 13 Jbeta primers. This table comes from immunoSEQ multiplex PCR, and its TCRdb copy is limited to in-frame clones, with some not included. The sample yields approximately 170,000 clones, approximately 80% seen once. Turning to this clone: Its antigen is not known.

General study findings and limits: An assumption of roughly uniform sequencing depth across donors underlay the presence/absence analyses. Donor immune exposure was known only as CMV serostatus.

V gave up 3 bases and J gave up 0 bases; unmatched junction bases: 4. The germline CDR1 and CDR2 sequences are MNHEY and SMNVEV (reference sequence). The CDR3 has 17 residues. The chain recombines TRBV27 with TRBJ2-3, with TRBD2 matching 12 bases. The sequencing sample was made of PBMCs. The TCR comes from a woman between 18 and 29 years old in good health and CMV-seronegative. The CDR3 region has the DNA TGTGCCAGCAGTTTCCTAGCGGGAGGGTCTAGCACAGATACGCAGTATTTT. Translating gives CASSFLAGGSSTDTQYF.